Reported below is one T cell receptor beta chain. Its antigen remains unidentified. The data are from a study of shared clonotypes between healthy human individuals. Overall study results and limits: An expected dependence of interdonor clonotype sharing on sequencing depth was noted.

In germline, CDR1 is SGHDT, CDR2 YYEEEE. V was clipped by 4 bases and J by 2 bases, with 13 bases between them. This CDR3 is built from 15 residues. The repertoire was sequenced with immunoSEQ multiplex PCR; TCRdb's copy has only in-frame clones and lacks some. The table shows about 490,000 clones, with 76% occurring only once. The sequence came from a woman aged 35 to 49 in good health. Some clones in this sample may be carry-over from other donors' samples. The chain has TRBV5-6 and TRBJ2-1; D ambiguous. Input material: PBMCs. Here the CDR3 reads CASSPGRLTYNEQFF. CDR3 nucleotide sequence: TGTGCCAGCAGCCCCGGTAGGTTAACCTACAATGAGCAGTTCTTC.